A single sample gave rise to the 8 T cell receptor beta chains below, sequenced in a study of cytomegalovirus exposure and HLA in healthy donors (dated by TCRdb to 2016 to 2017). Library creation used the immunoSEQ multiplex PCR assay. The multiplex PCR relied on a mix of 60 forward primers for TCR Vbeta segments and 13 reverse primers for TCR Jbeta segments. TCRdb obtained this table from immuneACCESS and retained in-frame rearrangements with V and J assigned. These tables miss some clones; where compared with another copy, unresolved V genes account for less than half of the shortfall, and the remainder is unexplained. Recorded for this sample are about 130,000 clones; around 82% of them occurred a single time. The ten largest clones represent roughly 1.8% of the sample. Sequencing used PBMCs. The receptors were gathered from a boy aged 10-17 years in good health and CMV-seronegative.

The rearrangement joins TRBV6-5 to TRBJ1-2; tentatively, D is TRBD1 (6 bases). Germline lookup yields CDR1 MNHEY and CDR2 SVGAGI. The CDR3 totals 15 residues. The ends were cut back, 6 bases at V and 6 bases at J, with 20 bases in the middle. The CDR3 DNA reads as TGTGCCAGCAGATTAAGGGGGACCCAATCGGATGGCTACACCTTC. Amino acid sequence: CASRLRGTQSDGYTF.

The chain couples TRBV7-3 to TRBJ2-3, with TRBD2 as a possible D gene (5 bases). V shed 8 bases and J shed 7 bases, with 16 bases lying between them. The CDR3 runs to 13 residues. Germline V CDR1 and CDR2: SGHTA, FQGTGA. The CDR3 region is CASSSSGIYTQYF. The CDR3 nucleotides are TGTGCCAGCTCCTCGAGCGGAATCTATACGCAGTATTTT.

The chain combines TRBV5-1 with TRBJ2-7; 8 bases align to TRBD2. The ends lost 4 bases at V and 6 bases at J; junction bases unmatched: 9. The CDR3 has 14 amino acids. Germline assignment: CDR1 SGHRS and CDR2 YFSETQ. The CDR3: CASSLGGAASEQYF. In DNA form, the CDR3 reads TGCGCCAGCAGCCTCGGGGGGGCCGCCAGCGAGCAGTACTTC. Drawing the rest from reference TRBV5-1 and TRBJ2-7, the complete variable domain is KAGVTQTPRYLIKTRGQQVTLSCSPISGHRSVSWYQQTPGQGLQFLFEYFSETQRNKGNFPGRFSGRQFSNSRSEMNVSTLELGDSALYLCASSLGGAASEQYFGPGTRLTVT.

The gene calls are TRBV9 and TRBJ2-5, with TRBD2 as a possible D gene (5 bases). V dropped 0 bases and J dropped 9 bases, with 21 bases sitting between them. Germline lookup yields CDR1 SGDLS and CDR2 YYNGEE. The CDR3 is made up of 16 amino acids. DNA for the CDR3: TGTGCCAGCAGCGTAGATGGTTCCGGACTCCAGGTGGCCCAGTACTTC. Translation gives CASSVDGSGLQVAQYF.

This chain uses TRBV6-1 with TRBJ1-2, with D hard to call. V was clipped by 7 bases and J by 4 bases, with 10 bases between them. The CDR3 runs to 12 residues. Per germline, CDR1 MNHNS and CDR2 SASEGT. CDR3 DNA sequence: TGTGCCAGCACTCGGGAGACCTATGGCTACACCTTC. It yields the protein CASTRETYGYTF.

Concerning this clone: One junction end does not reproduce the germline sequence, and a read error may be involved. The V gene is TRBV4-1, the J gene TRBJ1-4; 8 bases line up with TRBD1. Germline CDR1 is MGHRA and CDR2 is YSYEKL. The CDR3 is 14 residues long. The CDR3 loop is CASSQERETWDRLF. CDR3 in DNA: TGCGCCAGCAGCCAAGAGAGGGAGACCTGGGACAGGCTTTTT.

The CDR3 sequence: CASSRLAGYNEQFF. Here the CDR3 DNA reads TGTGCCAGCAGTCGACTAGCGGGGTACAATGAGCAGTTCTTC. The rearrangement joins TRBV25-1 to TRBJ2-1; 11 positions match TRBD2. The germline gives CDR1 MGHDK, CDR2 SYGVNS. After removal of 5 bases from V and 4 bases from J, the junction contained 1 base not matched to a gene. This CDR3 contains 14 residues.

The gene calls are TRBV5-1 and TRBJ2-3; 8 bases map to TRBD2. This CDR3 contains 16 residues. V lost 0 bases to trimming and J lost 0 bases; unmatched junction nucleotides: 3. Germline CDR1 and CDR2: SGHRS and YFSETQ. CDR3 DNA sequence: TGCGCCAGCAGCTTGGGGGCTAGCGGGAGCACAGATACGCAGTATTTT. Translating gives CASSLGASGSTDTQYF.